The next 9 T cell receptor beta chains were all read from a single sample in a study of blood T cell repertoires in COVID-19. Libraries were prepared by immunoSEQ multiplex PCR; TCRdb keeps only in-frame clonotypes and omits some of them. The table lists 90,000 to 140,000 clones, approximately 80% of them singletons, with more than 8% in the top ten. Sequenced: peripheral blood. These receptors all stem from a woman aged 70-85 years with acute or convalescent COVID-19.

This chain links TRBV10-3 with TRBJ1-1; a weak D match, TRBD1 (6 bases). The V gene lost 2 bases and the J gene lost 1 base, with 11 bases spanning the gap. Germline-derived CDR1 and CDR2 are ENHRY and SYGVKD. This CDR3 has 15 residues. In DNA, the CDR3 is TGTGCCATCAGTGAGGGGGGCAGGAGGAACACTGAAGCTTTCTTT. Its translation: CAISEGGRRNTEAFF.

J is TRBJ2-1 and V is TRBV6-6, with a possible D match to TRBD1 (6 bases). V was clipped by 6 bases and J by 5 bases, with 14 bases between them. The CDR3 has 14 amino acids. Looked up from germline, CDR1 is MNHNY and CDR2 is SVGAGI (reference sequence). The CDR3 DNA follows: TGTGCCAGCAGCCTCCGGGACACCCACAATGAGCAGTTCTTC. Protein: CASSLRDTHNEQFF.

The CDR3 spells CASSPGTSALNEQFF. Written as DNA, the CDR3 is TGTGCCAGCAGTCCCGGGACTAGCGCCCTCAATGAGCAGTTCTTC. This chain links TRBV28 with TRBJ2-1, with TRBD2 matching over 10 bases. CDR3 size: 15 residues. The junction had 7 bases not matched to a gene; V was cut back by 5 bases and J by 6 bases. CDR1 MDHEN and CDR2 SYDVKM come from the germline V gene.

V and J are TRBV7-9 and TRBJ2-3, with a tentative D call TRBD2 (6 bases). There are 19 residues in the CDR3. V lost 5 bases to trimming and J lost 4 bases, with 28 bases between them. Germline V lookup: CDR1 SEHNR, CDR2 FQNEAQ (reference sequence). The CDR3 DNA sequence: TGTGCCAGCAGCGCCAGAGAATACAGGCGGTTGACTAGGGCAGATACGCAGTATTTT. It is translated as CASSAREYRRLTRADTQYF. Full variable domain (remainder filled in from reference TRBV7-9 and TRBJ2-3): DTGVSQNPRHKITKRGQNVTFRCDPISEHNRLYWYRQTLGQGPEFLTYFQNEAQLEKSRLLSDRFSAERPKGSFSTLEIQRTEQGDSAMYLCASSAREYRRLTRADTQYFGPGTRLTVL.

The V call is TRBV5-1, the J call TRBJ2-3, with 7 nucleotides matching TRBD2. The V segment lost 1 base and the J segment 5 bases; nucleotides outside the gene matches: 7. The CDR3 contains 15 residues. The germline gives CDR1 SGHRS, CDR2 YFSETQ. CDR3 coding DNA: TGCGCCAGCAGCTTGTTCGAGCGGGATATAGATACGCAGTATTTT. Protein sequence: CASSLFERDIDTQYF.

The rearrangement links TRBV28 to TRBJ1-2; D ambiguous. Germline-derived CDR1 and CDR2 are MDHEN and SYDVKM. Trimming removed 6 bases at V and 0 bases at J, with 8 bases between. CDR3 length: 13 amino acids. This CDR3 reads CASSLTTNYGYTF. CDR3 nucleotides: TGTGCCAGCAGCCTGACAACTAACTATGGCTACACCTTC.

The chain employs TRBV4-3 and TRBJ1-3; weak D call: TRBD1 (6 bases). V was shortened by 1 base and J by 4 bases, with 14 bases between the two germline ends. Per the germline V gene, CDR1 is LGHNA and CDR2 is YSLEER. The CDR3 runs 16 residues. CDR3 protein: CASSQGRPGTGNTIYF. CDR3 DNA: TGCGCCAGCAGCCAAGGCCGTCCCGGGACAGGAAACACCATATATTTT.

The chain employs TRBV7-8 and TRBJ2-7; 9 bases match TRBD2. Germline loops: CDR1 SGHVS, CDR2 FQNEAQ. There are 16 residues in the CDR3. The trim removed 5 bases at V and 0 bases at J, leaving 8 bases unmatched. The CDR3 bases are TGTGCCAGCAGCCCTGGACTAGCGATGAGCTCCTACGAGCAGTACTTC. Protein product: CASSPGLAMSSYEQYF.

This clone has ten or more counts. The chain has TRBV6-2 or TRBV6-3 and TRBJ2-2, with a possible D match to TRBD2 (6 bases). Trimming shortened V by 5 bases and J by 5 bases, and 12 bases separated the two germline ends. Germline values: CDR1 MNHEY, CDR2 SVGEGT. CDR3 size: 14 residues. CDR3 protein: CASSPGSETGELFF. CDR3 bases: TGTGCCAGCAGTCCCGGGAGTGAGACCGGGGAGCTGTTTTTT.